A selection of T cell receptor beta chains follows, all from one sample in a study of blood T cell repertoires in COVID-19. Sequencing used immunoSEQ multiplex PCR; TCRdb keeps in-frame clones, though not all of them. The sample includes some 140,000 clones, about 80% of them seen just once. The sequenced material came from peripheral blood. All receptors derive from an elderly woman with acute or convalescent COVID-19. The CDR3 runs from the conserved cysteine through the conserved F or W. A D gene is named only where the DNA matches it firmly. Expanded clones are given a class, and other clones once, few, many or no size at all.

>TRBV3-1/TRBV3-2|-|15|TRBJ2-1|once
TGTGCCAGCAGCCAAGAAGGGACTTACTACAATGAGCAGTTCTTC
CASSQEGTYYNEQFF
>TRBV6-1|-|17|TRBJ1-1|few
TGTGCCAGCAGTGAAGAATTCCGAACCTCTAGGAACACTGAAGCTTTCTTT
CASSEEFRTSRNTEAFF
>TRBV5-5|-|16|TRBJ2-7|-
TGTGCCAGCAGTTTATATTCCGGGACACAGACCTACGAGCAGTACTTC
CASSLYSGTQTYEQYF
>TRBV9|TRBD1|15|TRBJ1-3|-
TGTGCCAGCAGCCAGGGGGCGTTCTCTGGAAACACCATATATTTT
CASSQGAFSGNTIYF
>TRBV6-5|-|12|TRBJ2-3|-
TGTGCCAGCAGTCCGGTGCGGGGTACGCAGTATTTT
CASSPVRGTQYF
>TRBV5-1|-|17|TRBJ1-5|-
TGCGCCAGCAGTGTGTTTGGCAGCCACGCGGGCAATCAGCCCCAGCATTTT
CASSVFGSHAGNQPQHF
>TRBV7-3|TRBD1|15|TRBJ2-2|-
TGTGCCAGCAGCCAGGGACAGGGGTTCAGCGGGGAGCTGTTTTTT
CASSQGQGFSGELFF
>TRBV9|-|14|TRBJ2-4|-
TGTGCCAGCAGCCCCTCCCTGGAGGTTCCCATTCAGTACTTC
CASSPSLEVPIQYF
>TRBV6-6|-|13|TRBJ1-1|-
TGTGCCAGCACCGAGACATCGAACACTGAAGCTTTCTTT
CASTETSNTEAFF
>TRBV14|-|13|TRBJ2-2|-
TGTGCCAGCAGCCAAGATCATACCGGGGAGCTGTTTTTT
CASSQDHTGELFF
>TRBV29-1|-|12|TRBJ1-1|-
TGCAGCGTTGGACTTTTGAACACTGAAGCTTTCTTT
CSVGLLNTEAFF
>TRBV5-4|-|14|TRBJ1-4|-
TGTGCCAGCAGCTTGGCTGACAGGAACGAAAAACTGTTTTTT
CASSLADRNEKLFF
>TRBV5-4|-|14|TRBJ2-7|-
TGTGCCAGCAGCCCGTACACAGGGACCTACGAGCAGTACTTC
CASSPYTGTYEQYF
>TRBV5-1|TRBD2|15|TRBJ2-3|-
TGCGCCAGCAGTGAATACGGGGGGGCTACAGATACGCAGTATTTT
CASSEYGGATDTQYF
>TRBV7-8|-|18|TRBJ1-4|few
TGTGCCAGCAGCTTAGTGATATTGGCAGGGTCAACTAATGAAAAACTGTTTTTT
CASSLVILAGSTNEKLFF
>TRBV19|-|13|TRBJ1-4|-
TGTGCCAGTAAGGAGAGCAATAATGAAAAACTGTTTTTT
CASKESNNEKLFF
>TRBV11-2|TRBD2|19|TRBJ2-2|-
TGTGCCAGCAGCTTAGATCTTGAGGGACTAGCGCTAAACACCGGGGAGCTGTTTTTT
CASSLDLEGLALNTGELFF
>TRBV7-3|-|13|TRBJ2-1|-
TGTGCCAGCAGCTTCGGGAGTAGGGAGGAGCAGTTCTTC
CASSFGSREEQFF
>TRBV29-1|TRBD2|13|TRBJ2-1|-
TGCAGCGCATCCGGGACTACGCCGAATGAGCAGTTCTTC
CSASGTTPNEQFF